Below, one T cell receptor beta chain is given with its context. This sample is part of a study of CD8+ T cells in alopecia areata. Stated treatment: oral pan-JAK inhibitor, 5-10 mg twice daily. Reverse transcription of extracted RNA yielded cDNA, which provided the sequencing template. Sequenced by immunoSEQ multiplex PCR; TCRdb stores in-frame clones only, minus some. The table lists roughly 150,000 clones, 45% to 60% of them singletons. V was clipped by 3 bases and J by 0 bases, with 9 bases between them. There are 14 residues in the CDR3. The germline CDR1 and CDR2 sequences are SGHTS and YDEGEE. The chain has TRBV5-8 and TRBJ1-1; D unresolved. The TCR comes from a human donor with alopecia areata. The specimen was CD8+ T cells sorted from blood, collected at week 4, from a patient treated with tofacitinib. The CDR3: CASSSWTVNTEAFF. Written as DNA, the CDR3 is TGTGCCAGCAGCTCCTGGACGGTGAACACTGAAGCTTTCTTT.